This T cell receptor beta chain originates from a study of pediatric ulcerative colitis. Whole-study results and caveats: Two rectal CDR3 clonotypes occurred in all ulcerative colitis patients. Ulcerative colitis patients shared more blood-rectal clones than controls. Acute severe colitis showed lower rectal diversity from clonal expansions.

About this clone: Its antigen is not identified.

The CDR3 is 12 amino acids. Germline CDR1 is SEHNR and CDR2 is FQNEAQ (reference sequence). With 1 base removed from V and 5 bases from J, the gap between germline ends came to 4 bases. One to two pinch biopsies were taken from the rectum during colonoscopy. The survey-level immunoSEQ assay was used. Assay used: immunoSEQ multiplex PCR; TCRdb lists only in-frame clones, some missing. The sample lists under 30,000 clones, approximately 71% occurring once. This sequence was found in a boy younger than 18 with severe ulcerative colitis. Source material: gut tissue. V and J are TRBV7-9 and TRBJ2-3; D gene unclear. The CDR3 region is CASSLDEDTQYF. CDR3 sequence (DNA): TGTGCCAGCAGCTTAGACGAAGATACGCAGTATTTT.